The clone carrying this T cell receptor (beta chain) appeared many times. What it binds is not known. This specimen comes from a study of neurological immune-mediated disorders. The method for making cDNA was 5'RACE, and it used 10-nucleotide random UMIs. From 15-18 subjects, each sequencing run yielded over 180 million TCR-beta sequences. TCRdb recomputed calls from the 5' RACE reads with MiXCR, one row per CDR3 protein. The sample holds about 79,000 distinct CDR3 sequences, 13% to 15% seen once. The CDR3 spans 15 residues. V lost 5 bases, J lost 3 bases, and 13 bases lay in between. Germline V gives CDR1 SGHAT, CDR2 FQNNGV. Regarding the study as a whole: In HTLV-1-associated myelopathy, TCR clonal expansion was greatest, whereas multiple sclerosis had the least, falling below healthy controls.

The sample comprised PBMCs. The sequence was obtained from a woman between 45 and 65 years old in good health. The chain uses TRBV11-2 and TRBJ1-4, with D possibly being TRBD1 (5 bases). The CDR3 loop is CASSTTDRSNEKLFF. The DNA of the CDR3 is TGTGCCAGCAGCACGACCGACAGATCTAATGAAAAACTGTTTTTT.